This TCR beta chain was captured by sequencing in a study of blood T cell repertoires in COVID-19. This CDR3 has 14 amino acids. V gave up 3 bases and J gave up 3 bases, with 9 bases separating them. Germline assignment: CDR1 SGDLS and CDR2 YYNGEE. Sequencing used immunoSEQ multiplex PCR; TCRdb keeps in-frame clones, though not all of them. The profile shows roughly 250,000 clones, approximately 83% of them singletons. What was sequenced was PBMCs or T cells enriched from blood (not recorded which). The chain uses TRBV9 and TRBJ2-2; D possibly corresponds to TRBD1 (6 bases). The clonotype originates from a woman in her twenties or thirties who had recovered from COVID-19. Here the CDR3 reads CASSAGHDTGELFF. Here the CDR3 DNA reads TGTGCCAGCAGCGCGGGACATGACACCGGGGAGCTGTTTTTT.